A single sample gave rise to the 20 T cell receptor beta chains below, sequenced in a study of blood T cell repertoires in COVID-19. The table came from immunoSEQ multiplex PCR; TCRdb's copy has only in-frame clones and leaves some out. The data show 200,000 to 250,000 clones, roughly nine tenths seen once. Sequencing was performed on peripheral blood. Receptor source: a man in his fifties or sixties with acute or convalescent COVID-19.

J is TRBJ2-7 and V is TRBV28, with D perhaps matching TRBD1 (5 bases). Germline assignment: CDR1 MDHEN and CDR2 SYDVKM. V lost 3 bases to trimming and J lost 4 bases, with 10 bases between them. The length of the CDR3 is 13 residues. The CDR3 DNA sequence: TGTGCCAGCAGTTTTCAGGGCCAATACGAGCAGTACTTC. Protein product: CASSFQGQYEQYF. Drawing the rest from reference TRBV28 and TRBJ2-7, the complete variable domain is DVKVTQSSRYLVKRTGEKVFLECVQDMDHENMFWYRQDPGLGLRLIYFSYDVKMKEKGDIPEGYSVSREKKERFSLILESASTNQTSMYLCASSFQGQYEQYFGPGTRLTVT.

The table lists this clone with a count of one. In nucleotides, the CDR3 is TGTGCCAGCAGATCCGTCTTAAACTATGGCTACACCTTC. It yields the protein CASRSVLNYGYTF. The rearrangement uses TRBV5-8 and TRBJ1-2; D not certain. Trimming removed 5 bases from V and 2 bases from J, with 10 bases in between. The germline V gene encodes CDR1 SGHTS and CDR2 YDEGEE. This CDR3 has 13 residues.

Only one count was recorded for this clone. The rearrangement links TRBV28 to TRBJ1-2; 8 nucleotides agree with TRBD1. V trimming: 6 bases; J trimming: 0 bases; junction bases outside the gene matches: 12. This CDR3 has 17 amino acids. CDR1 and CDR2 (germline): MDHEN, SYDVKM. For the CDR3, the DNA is TGTGCCAGCAGCCCCCCACAGGGGGGATACACTAACTATGGCTACACCTTC. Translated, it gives CASSPPQGGYTNYGYTF.

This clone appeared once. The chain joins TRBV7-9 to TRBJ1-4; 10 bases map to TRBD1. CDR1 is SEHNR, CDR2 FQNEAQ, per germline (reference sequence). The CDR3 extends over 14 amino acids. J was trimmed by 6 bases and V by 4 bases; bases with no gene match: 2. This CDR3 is CASSSGTGDEKLFF. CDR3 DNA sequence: TGTGCCAGCAGCTCCGGGACAGGGGATGAAAAACTGTTTTTT. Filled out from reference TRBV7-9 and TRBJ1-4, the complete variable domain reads DTGVSQNPRHKITKRGQNVTFRCDPISEHNRLYWYRQTLGQGPEFLTYFQNEAQLEKSRLLSDRFSAERPKGSFSTLEIQRTEQGDSAMYLCASSSGTGDEKLFFGSGTQLSVL.

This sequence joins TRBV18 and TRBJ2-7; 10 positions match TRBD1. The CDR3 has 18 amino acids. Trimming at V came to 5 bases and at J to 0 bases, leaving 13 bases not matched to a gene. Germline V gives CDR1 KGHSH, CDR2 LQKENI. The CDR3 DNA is TGTGCCAGCTCATTAGGACAGGGGGTGCGTTTGGGCTCCTACGAGCAGTACTTC. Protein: CASSLGQGVRLGSYEQYF.

CDR3 residues: CASSFQVNTEAFF. CDR3 in DNA: TGTGCCAGCAGCTTCCAGGTGAACACTGAAGCTTTCTTT. This chain uses TRBV7-3 with TRBJ1-1; D is ambiguous. V lost 3 bases, J lost 0 bases, and 5 bases lay in between. Germline V gives CDR1 SGHTA, CDR2 FQGTGA. The CDR3 is made up of 13 amino acids. The complete variable domain, with remaining parts taken from reference TRBV7-3 and TRBJ1-1, reads GAGVSQTPSNKVTEKGKYVELRCDPISGHTALYWYRQSLGQGPEFLIYFQGTGAADDSGLPNDRFFAVRPEGSVSTLKIQRTERGDSAVYLCASSFQVNTEAFFGQGTRLTVV.

The CDR3 region has the DNA TGTGCCAGCAGCTTTGCCGACAGGGGAATCTCTGGAAACACCATATATTTT. Encoded protein: CASSFADRGISGNTIYF. The chain recombines TRBV7-6 with TRBJ1-3, with TRBD1 matching 8 bases. Looked up from germline, CDR1 is SGHVS and CDR2 is FNYEAQ. The CDR3 has 17 amino acids. After removal of 3 bases from V and 0 bases from J, the junction contained 7 bases not matched to a gene.

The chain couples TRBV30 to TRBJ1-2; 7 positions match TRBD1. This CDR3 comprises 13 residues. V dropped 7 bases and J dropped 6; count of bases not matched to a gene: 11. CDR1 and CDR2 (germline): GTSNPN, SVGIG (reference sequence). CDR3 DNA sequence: TGTGCCTCAGGGGACAGTATCTCTCATGGCTACACCTTC. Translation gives CASGDSISHGYTF.

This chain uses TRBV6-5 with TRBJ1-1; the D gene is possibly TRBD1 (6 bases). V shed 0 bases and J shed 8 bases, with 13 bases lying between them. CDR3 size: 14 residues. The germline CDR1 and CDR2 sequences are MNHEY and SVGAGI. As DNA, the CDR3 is TGTGCCAGCAGTTACTCGAGCCCAGGGGCCGAAGCTTTCTTT. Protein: CASSYSSPGAEAFF.

CDR3 nucleotides: TGTGCCAGCAGTTTTTGGCGGGAGTCAGCAGATACGCAGTATTTT. It specifies CASSFWRESADTQYF. The chain recombines TRBV27 with TRBJ2-3, with 7 nucleotides matching TRBD2. The V gene's germline CDR1 is MNHEY and CDR2 SMNVEV (reference sequence). Losses at the gene ends were 3 bases for V and 4 bases for J; bases not matched to a gene: 7. This CDR3 has 15 amino acids.

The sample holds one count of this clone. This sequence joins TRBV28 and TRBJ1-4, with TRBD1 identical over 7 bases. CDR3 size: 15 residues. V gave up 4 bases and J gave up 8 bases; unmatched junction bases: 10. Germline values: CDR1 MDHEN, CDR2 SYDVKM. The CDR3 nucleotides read TGTGCCAGCAGTTCGGCCGGGACAGAGAACGAAAAACTGTTTTTT. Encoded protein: CASSSAGTENEKLFF.

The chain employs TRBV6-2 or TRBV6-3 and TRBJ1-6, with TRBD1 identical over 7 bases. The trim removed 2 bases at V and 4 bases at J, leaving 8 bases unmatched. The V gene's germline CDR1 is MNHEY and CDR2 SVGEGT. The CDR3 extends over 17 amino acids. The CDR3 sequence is CASSYDRAEAYNSPLHF. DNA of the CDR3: TGTGCCAGCAGTTACGACAGGGCCGAAGCATATAATTCACCCCTCCACTTT.

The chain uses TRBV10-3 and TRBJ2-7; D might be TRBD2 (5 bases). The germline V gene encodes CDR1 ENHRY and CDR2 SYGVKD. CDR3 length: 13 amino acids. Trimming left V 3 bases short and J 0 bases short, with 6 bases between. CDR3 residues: CAISDGDSYEQYF. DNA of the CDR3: TGTGCCATCAGTGACGGGGACTCCTACGAGCAGTACTTC.

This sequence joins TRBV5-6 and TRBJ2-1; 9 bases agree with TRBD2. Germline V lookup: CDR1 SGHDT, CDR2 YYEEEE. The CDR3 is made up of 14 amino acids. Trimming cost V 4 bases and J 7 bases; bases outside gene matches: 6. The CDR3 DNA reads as TGTGCCAGCAGCGACGCGGGAGGGAGTAATGAGCAGTTCTTC. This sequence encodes CASSDAGGSNEQFF.

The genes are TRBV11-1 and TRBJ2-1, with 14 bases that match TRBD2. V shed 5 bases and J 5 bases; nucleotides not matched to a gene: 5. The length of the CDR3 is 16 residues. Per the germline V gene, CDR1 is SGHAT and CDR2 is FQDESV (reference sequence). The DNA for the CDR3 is TGTGCCAGCAGCCCCGGGACTAGCGGGGGAAACAATGAGCAGTTCTTC. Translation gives CASSPGTSGGNNEQFF.

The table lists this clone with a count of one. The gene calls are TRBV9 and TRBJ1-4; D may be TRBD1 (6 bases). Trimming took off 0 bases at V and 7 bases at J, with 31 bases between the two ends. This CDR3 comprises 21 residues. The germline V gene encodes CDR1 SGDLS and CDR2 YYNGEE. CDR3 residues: CASSVGSRESLTGIGPEKLFF. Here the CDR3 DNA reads TGTGCCAGCAGCGTAGGGTCTAGGGAATCCCTAACAGGGATTGGACCTGAAAAACTGTTTTTT.

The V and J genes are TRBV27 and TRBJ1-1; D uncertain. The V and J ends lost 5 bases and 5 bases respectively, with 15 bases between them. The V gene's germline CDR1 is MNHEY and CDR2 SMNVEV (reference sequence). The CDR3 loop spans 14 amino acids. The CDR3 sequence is CASSGQVRETEAFF. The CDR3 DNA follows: TGTGCCAGCAGTGGGCAGGTCCGAGAAACTGAAGCTTTCTTT.

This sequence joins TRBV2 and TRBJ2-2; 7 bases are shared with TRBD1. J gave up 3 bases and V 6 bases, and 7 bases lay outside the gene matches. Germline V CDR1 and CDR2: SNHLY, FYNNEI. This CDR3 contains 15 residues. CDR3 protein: CASSRQGIDTGELFF. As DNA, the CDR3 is TGTGCCAGCAGCCGACAGGGTATCGACACCGGGGAGCTGTTTTTT. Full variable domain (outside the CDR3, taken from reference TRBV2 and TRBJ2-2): EPEVTQTPSHQVTQMGQEVILRCVPISNHLYFYWYRQILGQKVEFLVSFYNNEISEKSEIFDDQFSVERPDGSNFTLKIRSTKLEDSAMYFCASSRQGIDTGELFFGEGSRLTVL.

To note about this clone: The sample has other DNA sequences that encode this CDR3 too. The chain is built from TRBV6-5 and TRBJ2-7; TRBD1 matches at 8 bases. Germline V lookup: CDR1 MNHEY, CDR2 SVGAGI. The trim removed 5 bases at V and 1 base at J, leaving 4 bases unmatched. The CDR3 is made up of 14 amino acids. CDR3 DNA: TGTGCCAGCAGTACCCGACAGGGGTCCTACGAGCAGTACTTC. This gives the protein CASSTRQGSYEQYF.

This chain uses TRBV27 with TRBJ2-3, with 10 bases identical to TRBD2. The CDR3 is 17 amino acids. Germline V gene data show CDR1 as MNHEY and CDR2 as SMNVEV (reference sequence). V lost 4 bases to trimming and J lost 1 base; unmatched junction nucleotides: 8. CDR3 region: CASSSSAGGPGTDTQYF. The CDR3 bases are TGTGCCAGCAGTTCCTCAGCGGGAGGGCCTGGCACAGATACGCAGTATTTT.